The present entry profiles one T cell receptor beta chain with its context. Primers for the PCR totalled 60 Vbeta and 13 Jbeta. Assay used: immunoSEQ multiplex PCR; TCRdb lists only in-frame clones, some missing. The profile shows 150,000 to 200,000 clones, approximately 72% of them singletons. The data were taken from a study of cytomegalovirus exposure and HLA in healthy donors. Trimming took 2 bases from V and 10 from J, leaving 14 bases between them. Germline values: CDR1 LGHNA, CDR2 YSLEER. The CDR3 extends over 13 amino acids. Source material: PBMCs. This rearrangement joins TRBV4-3 to TRBJ1-1; D unresolved. This receptor was identified in a man in his forties or fifties in good health and CMV-seropositive. In DNA, the CDR3 is TGCGCCAGCAGCCAAAGTAATTGGCGGGGAGCTTTCTTT. Its protein product is CASSQSNWRGAFF.